A single sample is the source of the 28 T cell receptor beta chains below, sequenced in a study of CD39 and CD103 CD8 tumor-infiltrating T cells. Clones were sequenced by immunoSEQ multiplex PCR, and TCRdb holds only the in-frame ones, with some missing. The sample carries 15,000 to 20,000 clones, about 93% recorded once. Material for sequencing was CD8+ T cells sorted from blood. Described subset: total memory CD8 T cells (CD45RA-CCR7+/-) from blood or uninvolved lymph node. The receptor source for this set is a human donor with head and neck squamous cell carcinoma.

CDR3 region: CASSLRGKRTGELFF. For the CDR3, the DNA is TGTGCCAGCAGTTTACGGGGGAAGCGCACCGGGGAGCTGTTTTTT. The gene calls are TRBV28 and TRBJ2-2; weak D call: TRBD2 (6 bases). The CDR3 is 15 amino acids. The V end lost 2 bases, the J end lost 4 bases, and 11 bases lay between the germline ends. Per the germline V gene, CDR1 is MDHEN and CDR2 is SYDVKM.

The rearrangement links TRBV18 to TRBJ1-1; D ambiguous. Trimming shortened V by 0 bases and J by 0 bases, and 8 bases separated the two germline ends. The CDR3 contains 15 residues. Germline V CDR1 and CDR2: KGHSH, LQKENI. CDR3 DNA: TGTGCCAGCTCACCACCGGCCAGGCTGAACACTGAAGCTTTCTTT. Its translation: CASSPPARLNTEAFF.

This clone was detected only once. This chain connects TRBV21-1 to TRBJ1-1; the listed D gene, TRBD1, was not tested against the DNA. TRBV21-1 is flagged as a pseudogene. The CDR3 length is 19 residues. The CDR3 DNA reads TGTGCCAGCAGCAAAGATAGAGTTAGGGGCTCTATGGGTTACACTGAAGCTTTCTTT. Translation gives CASSKDRVRGSMGYTEAFF.

This chain uses TRBV7-3 with TRBJ1-1; no definite D call. The CDR3 covers 13 residues. The germline CDR1 and CDR2 sequences are SGHTA and FQGTGA. The V gene lost 3 bases and the J gene lost 1 base, with 6 bases spanning the gap. CDR3 amino acids: CASSFYKNTEAFF. As DNA, the CDR3 is TGTGCCAGCAGCTTTTACAAGAACACTGAAGCTTTCTTT.

The V call is TRBV30, the J call TRBJ2-1; D may correspond to TRBD1 or TRBD2 (6 bases each). Germline V gene data show CDR1 as GTSNPN and CDR2 as SVGIG (reference sequence). V was shortened by 4 bases and J by 10 bases, with 23 bases between the two germline ends. The CDR3 runs 15 residues. In nucleotides, the CDR3 is TGTGCCTGGAAGATGACTAGTCGGGATACAGGGGAGCAGTTCTTC. Translation gives CAWKMTSRDTGEQFF. Using reference TRBV30 and TRBJ2-1 for the parts outside the CDR3, the full variable domain is SQTIHQWPATLVQPVGSPLSLECTVEGTSNPNLYWYRQAAGRGLQLLFYSVGIGQISSEVPQNLSASRPQDRQFILSSKKLLLSDSGFYLCAWKMTSRDTGEQFFGPGTRLTVL.

In its sample, this clone was seen a few times. The chain employs TRBV6-5 and TRBJ2-2, with no clear D. CDR3 length equals 14 residues. Germline CDR1 MNHEY, CDR2 SVGAGI. V was shortened by 0 bases and J by 9 bases, with 11 bases between the two germline ends. This CDR3 reads CASSYSADSWELFF. CDR3 nucleotides: TGTGCCAGCAGTTACTCGGCCGATTCTTGGGAGCTGTTTTTT.

This clone was observed a few times. The J gene is TRBJ2-7, the V gene TRBV10-2, with D unclear. V was clipped by 0 bases and J by 5 bases, with 8 bases between them. Per the germline V gene, CDR1 is WSHSY and CDR2 is SAAADI. CDR3 size: 13 residues. CDR3 sequence: CASSESTRNEQYF. CDR3 nucleotides: TGCGCCAGCAGTGAGTCAACCAGGAACGAGCAGTACTTC.

V is TRBV7-9 and J is TRBJ2-4; D is unresolved. V was shortened by 0 bases and J by 4 bases, with 7 bases between the two germline ends. CDR1 is SEHNR, CDR2 FQNEAQ, per germline (reference sequence). The CDR3 totals 14 residues. The CDR3 nucleotides are TGTGCCAGCAGCTTAGCGGTCGGAAAAAACATTCAGTACTTC. Encoded protein: CASSLAVGKNIQYF.

The chain carries TRBV30 and TRBJ1-4, with D hard to call. CDR3 size: 15 residues. The V end lost 0 bases, the J end lost 6 bases, and 14 bases lay between the germline ends. Germline CDR1 GTSNPN, CDR2 SVGIG (reference sequence). The CDR3 here is CAWSVLRQDDEKLFF. CDR3 coding DNA: TGTGCCTGGAGTGTACTAAGGCAGGATGATGAAAAACTGTTTTTT.

The rearrangement joins TRBV19 to TRBJ1-2; D gene unclear. The length of the CDR3 is 15 residues. CDR1 is LNHDA, CDR2 SQIVND, per germline (reference sequence). Trimming took off 8 bases at V and 3 bases at J, with 19 bases between the two ends. Here the CDR3 DNA reads TGTGCCAGTTCGACCGTCGGAGCCGTGGACTATGGCTACACCTTC. This encodes CASSTVGAVDYGYTF.

The J gene is TRBJ2-3, the V gene TRBV30; D ambiguous. CDR3 length: 15 residues. Trimming removed 2 bases from V and 2 bases from J, with 14 bases in between. The V gene's germline CDR1 is GTSNPN and CDR2 SVGIG (reference sequence). The CDR3 reads CAWSLSGMYTDTQYF. DNA of the CDR3: TGTGCCTGGAGTCTTTCTGGCATGTACACAGATACGCAGTATTTT.

V usage is TRBV5-4 and J usage is TRBJ2-7; 8 bases are shared with TRBD2. Germline CDR1 reads SGHNT; CDR2 reads YYREEE (reference sequence). CDR3 length equals 16 residues. Germline trimming cut 4 bases from V and 0 bases from J; bases unmatched to any gene: 9. The CDR3 is CASSPDAGGSSYEQYF. The CDR3 bases are TGTGCCAGCAGCCCAGACGCGGGGGGAAGCTCCTACGAGCAGTACTTC.

The chain employs TRBV2 and TRBJ1-4; no clear D gene. Trimming took off 2 bases at V and 4 bases at J, with 8 bases between the two ends. Germline values: CDR1 SNHLY, CDR2 FYNNEI. The CDR3 loop spans 14 amino acids. The CDR3 here is CASSENPLNEKLFF. Here the CDR3 DNA reads TGTGCCAGCAGTGAAAACCCCCTTAATGAAAAACTGTTTTTT.

CDR3 in DNA: TGTGCCAGCAGTGAACACCCCTCCCCAGGGACAGGGGAAGAAGAGACCCAGTACTTC. Translation: CASSEHPSPGTGEEETQYF. V gene TRBV2 combines with J gene TRBJ2-5; the match to TRBD1 covers 10 bases. Germline values: CDR1 SNHLY, CDR2 FYNNEI. This CDR3 has 19 amino acids. Trimming cost V 2 bases and J 3 bases; bases outside gene matches: 15.

This chain uses TRBV27 with TRBJ2-5; TRBD1 agrees at 8 bases. The CDR3 is made up of 17 amino acids. Germline trimming cut 1 base from V and 0 bases from J; bases unmatched to any gene: 7. Germline loops: CDR1 MNHEY, CDR2 SMNVEV (reference sequence). The CDR3 DNA is TGTGCCAGCAGTTTATTGGGGACAGGAGGGCACCAAGAGACCCAGTACTTC. It specifies CASSLLGTGGHQETQYF.

The table lists this clone with a count of one. The rearrangement links TRBV5-4 to TRBJ1-1, with D possibly matching TRBD1 (6 bases). V shed 1 base and J shed 5 bases, with 12 bases lying between them. CDR3 length: 14 residues. In germline, CDR1 is SGHNT, CDR2 YYREEE (reference sequence). The CDR3: CASSLLQGETEAFF. In nucleotides, the CDR3 is TGTGCCAGCAGCTTGCTACAGGGCGAAACTGAAGCTTTCTTT.

The rearrangement uses TRBV9 and TRBJ2-3, with TRBD2 matching 13 bases. V lost 3 bases and J lost 0; bases outside the gene matches: 4. The germline V gene has CDR1 SGDLS and CDR2 YYNGEE. This CDR3 region has 17 residues. The CDR3 is CASSGGLAGDSTDTQYF. The CDR3 DNA follows: TGTGCCAGCAGCGGCGGACTAGCGGGGGACAGCACAGATACGCAGTATTTT.

The gene calls are TRBV5-1 and TRBJ2-7; tentative D call: TRBD1 (5 bases). Trimming took 0 bases from V and 2 from J, leaving 9 bases between them. The CDR3 runs 14 residues. The germline V gene has CDR1 SGHRS and CDR2 YFSETQ. CDR3 sequence: CASSLEAGTYEQYF. In DNA form, the CDR3 reads TGCGCCAGCAGCTTGGAGGCAGGGACCTACGAGCAGTACTTC.

This chain connects TRBV6-5 to TRBJ1-1, with a possible D match to TRBD1 (5 bases). V shed 2 bases and J shed 5 bases, with 18 bases lying between them. The CDR3 covers 16 residues. Germline values: CDR1 MNHEY, CDR2 SVGAGI. The CDR3 loop reads CASSYGFSGTGTEAFF. The CDR3 region has the DNA TGTGCCAGCAGTTACGGGTTTTCGGGGACCGGTACTGAAGCTTTCTTT.

In its sample, this clone was seen a few times. The J gene is TRBJ2-7, the V gene TRBV4-2; 7 bases are shared with TRBD1. V was pared by 0 bases and J by 6 bases, with 5 bases of the junction left unmatched. There are 14 residues in the CDR3. Germline assignment: CDR1 LGHNA and CDR2 YNFKEQ. The CDR3 DNA reads TGTGCCAGCAGCCAAGATTTAAGGGGGCTCGAGCAGTACTTC. Translating it yields CASSQDLRGLEQYF.

The chain combines TRBV11-2 with TRBJ1-4, with 9 bases identical to TRBD1. The germline CDR1 and CDR2 sequences are SGHAT and FQNNGV. V shed 1 base and J 0 bases; nucleotides not matched to a gene: 3. The CDR3 runs to 17 residues. The CDR3 is CASSLAGQGATNEKLFF. In DNA, the CDR3 is TGTGCCAGCAGCTTAGCGGGACAGGGAGCAACTAATGAAAAACTGTTTTTT. Drawing the rest from reference TRBV11-2 and TRBJ1-4, the complete variable domain is EAGVAQSPRYKIIEKRQSVAFWCNPISGHATLYWYQQILGQGPKLLIQFQNNGVVDDSQLPKDRFSAERLKGVDSTLKIQPAKLEDSAVYLCASSLAGQGATNEKLFFGSGTQLSVL.

CDR3 DNA sequence: TGTGCCAGCAGCGTAGTGGGACTAGCGGGTATTAGCACAGATACGCAGTATTTT. It specifies CASSVVGLAGISTDTQYF. The V and J genes are TRBV9 and TRBJ2-3; TRBD2 matches 12 bases. The CDR3 spans 18 residues. Germline CDR1 and CDR2: SGDLS and YYNGEE. V shed 0 bases and J 0 bases; nucleotides not matched to a gene: 5.

The chain carries TRBV6-5 and TRBJ2-7, with 7 bases that match TRBD1. This CDR3 region has 13 residues. V was clipped by 6 bases and J by 2 bases; unmatched bases: 4. Per germline, CDR1 MNHEY and CDR2 SVGAGI. The CDR3 nucleotides read TGTGCCAGCAGCCAGGGACAGCCCTACGAGCAGTACTTC. It encodes CASSQGQPYEQYF.

V is TRBV7-8 and J is TRBJ2-1; TRBD1 matches 8 bases. The CDR3 has 16 residues. Trimming took 8 bases from V and 3 from J; bases not matched to a gene: 12. Germline V gives CDR1 SGHVS, CDR2 FQNEAQ. DNA of the CDR3: TGTGCCAGCGGACTTCGACAGGGGAAAGACTACAATGAGCAGTTCTTC. This encodes CASGLRQGKDYNEQFF.

Written as DNA, the CDR3 is TGTGCCAGCAGTCCAGGGGCGCCGAGGGGGAATGAGCAGTTCTTC. This translates into CASSPGAPRGNEQFF. The chain joins TRBV27 to TRBJ2-1, with a tentative D call TRBD1 (6 bases). Germline V gene sequence: CDR1 MNHEY, CDR2 SMNVEV (reference sequence). The CDR3 runs to 15 residues. V was cut by 5 bases and J by 7 bases, with 18 bases left in between.

The rearrangement joins TRBV4-2 to TRBJ1-3; TRBD1 is a possible D gene (5 bases). The V gene lost 6 bases and the J gene lost 0 bases, with 18 bases spanning the gap. CDR1 is LGHNA and CDR2 is YNFKEQ in the germline V gene. The CDR3 runs 17 residues. CDR3 sequence reads: CASRWGTEYNSGNTIYF. In nucleotides, the CDR3 is TGTGCCAGCAGATGGGGGACCGAATATAACTCTGGAAACACCATATATTTT.

This chain joins TRBV5-1 and TRBJ1-1; unclear D gene. The germline V gene has CDR1 SGHRS and CDR2 YFSETQ. Trimming pared 3 bases from V and 1 base from J, leaving 10 bases between. This CDR3 has 14 residues. CDR3 DNA: TGCGCCAGCAGCTCGACCGCAACGAACACTGAAGCTTTCTTT. Translation: CASSSTATNTEAFF.

The gene calls are TRBV7-2 and TRBJ1-1, with TRBD1 matching over 8 bases. Germline V gene lookup returns CDR1 SGHTA and CDR2 FQGNSA. The CDR3 is 14 residues long. The V and J ends lost 5 bases and 8 bases, in that order; junction bases with no gene match: 10. The CDR3 sequence: CASSPNPDRVEAFF. The CDR3 nucleotides are TGTGCCAGCAGCCCAAACCCGGACAGGGTGGAAGCTTTCTTT.